This T cell receptor beta chain emerged from a study of blood T cell repertoires in COVID-19. Study-level background: PBMCs, B-cell-depleted T cells, or T cells were the source of the cDNA or gDNA that made up the material.

The data were produced by immunoSEQ multiplex PCR, yet TCRdb's version contains in-frame clones alone and is incomplete. The profile shows some 130,000 clones, approximately 80% of them singletons. Germline V CDR1 and CDR2: SEHNR, FQNEAQ (reference sequence). Trimming cost V 5 bases and J 2 bases, with 19 bases left between them. The CDR3 length is 17 residues. This TCR came from a woman aged 50 to 60 with acute or convalescent COVID-19. Sequencing was performed on peripheral blood. This chain uses TRBV7-9 with TRBJ1-5; D perhaps matches TRBD1 (6 bases). The CDR3 sequence: CASSPTPQGLGNQPQHF. The DNA of the CDR3 is TGTGCCAGCAGCCCGACCCCTCAGGGGTTGGGCAATCAGCCCCAGCATTTT.